The present TCR beta chain was sequenced within a study of blood T cell repertoires in COVID-19. Overall study: In each case, the material was cDNA or gDNA derived from T cells, B-cell-depleted T cells, or PBMCs.

Original handling: From reference gene primer amplification, estimates of nucleated cell counts were derived. The assay was immunoSEQ multiplex PCR, and TCRdb's table has in-frame clones only and misses some. V and J calls plus clone size are reproduced from that table; the DNA served to infer D and trimming. Of 80,000 to 100,000 clones in the sample, roughly 82% were seen once. In germline, CDR1 is MGHDK, CDR2 SYGVNS. The CDR3 contains 14 residues. V lost 2 bases and J 8 bases, leaving 13 bases between the germline ends. Sequencing used peripheral blood. This rearrangement joins TRBV25-1 to TRBJ2-1, with D possibly TRBD1 on 5 matching bases. This sequence was found in a man in his sixties or seventies with active or convalescent COVID-19. DNA for the CDR3: TGTGCCAGCAGTGAAGAAAACAGGTTCGATGAGCAGTTCTTC. Its protein is CASSEENRFDEQFF.